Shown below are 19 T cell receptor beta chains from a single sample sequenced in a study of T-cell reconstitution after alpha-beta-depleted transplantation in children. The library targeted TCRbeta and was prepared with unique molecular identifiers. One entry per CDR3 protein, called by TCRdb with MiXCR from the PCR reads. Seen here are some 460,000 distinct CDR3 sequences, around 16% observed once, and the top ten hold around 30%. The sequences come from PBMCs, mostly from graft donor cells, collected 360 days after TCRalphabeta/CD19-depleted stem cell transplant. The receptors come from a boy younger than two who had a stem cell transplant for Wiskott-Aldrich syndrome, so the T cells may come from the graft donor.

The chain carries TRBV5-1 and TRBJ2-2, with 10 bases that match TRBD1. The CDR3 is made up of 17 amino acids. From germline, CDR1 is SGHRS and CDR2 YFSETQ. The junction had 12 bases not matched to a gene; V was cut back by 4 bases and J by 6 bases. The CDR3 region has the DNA TGCGCCAGCAGCAAGACAGGGGGCGAACTTAAGGCCGGGGAGCTGTTTTTT. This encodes CASSKTGGELKAGELFF.

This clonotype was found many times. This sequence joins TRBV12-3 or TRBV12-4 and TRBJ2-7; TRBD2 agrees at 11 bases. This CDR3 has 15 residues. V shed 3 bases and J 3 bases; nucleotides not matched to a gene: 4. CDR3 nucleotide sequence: TGTGCCAGCAGTTTTGGCCTAGCGGGAGGCTACGAGCAGTACTTC. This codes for CASSFGLAGGYEQYF.

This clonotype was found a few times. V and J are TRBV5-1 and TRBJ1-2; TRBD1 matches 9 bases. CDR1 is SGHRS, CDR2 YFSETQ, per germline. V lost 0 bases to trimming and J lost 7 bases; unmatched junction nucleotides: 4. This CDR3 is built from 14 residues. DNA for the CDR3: TGCGCCAGCAGCTTGGAAACAGGGGGCTCTGGCTACACCTTC. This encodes CASSLETGGSGYTF.

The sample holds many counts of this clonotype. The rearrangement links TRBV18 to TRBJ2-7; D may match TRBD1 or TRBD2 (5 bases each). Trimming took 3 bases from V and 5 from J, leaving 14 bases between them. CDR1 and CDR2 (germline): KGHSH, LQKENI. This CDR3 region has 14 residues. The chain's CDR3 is CASSPTGPSHEQYF. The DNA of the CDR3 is TGTGCCAGCTCACCGACGGGACCGTCCCACGAGCAGTACTTC. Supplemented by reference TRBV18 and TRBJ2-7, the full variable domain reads NAGVMQNPRHLVRRRGQEARLRCSPMKGHSHVYWYRQLPEEGLKFMVYLQKENIIDESGMPKERFSAEFPKEGPSILRIQQVVRGDSAAYFCASSPTGPSHEQYFGPGTRLTVT.

This CDR3 reads CSASASLARAFEQFF. CDR3 nucleotide sequence: TGCAGTGCTAGCGCCTCGCTAGCGAGGGCCTTTGAGCAGTTCTTC. This chain links TRBV20-1 with TRBJ2-1, with D possibly being TRBD2 (6 bases). Germline CDR1 reads DFQATT; CDR2 reads SNEGSKA (reference sequence). This CDR3 has 15 residues. V was pared by 3 bases and J by 9 bases, with 21 bases between.

The CDR3: CASSLGATVNTGELFF. The CDR3 DNA is TGTGCCAGCAGTCTCGGCGCGACAGTAAACACCGGGGAGCTGTTTTTT. J is TRBJ2-2 and V is TRBV12-3 or TRBV12-4, with a weak D call TRBD1 (5 bases). V shed 5 bases and J shed 2 bases, with 15 bases lying between them. The CDR3 has 16 amino acids.

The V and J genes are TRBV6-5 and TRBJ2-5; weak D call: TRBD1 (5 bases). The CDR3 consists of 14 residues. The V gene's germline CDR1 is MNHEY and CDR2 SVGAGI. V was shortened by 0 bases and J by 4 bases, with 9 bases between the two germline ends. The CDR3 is CASSYSGRLETQYF. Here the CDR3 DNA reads TGTGCCAGCAGTTACTCGGGGCGCCTAGAGACCCAGTACTTC.

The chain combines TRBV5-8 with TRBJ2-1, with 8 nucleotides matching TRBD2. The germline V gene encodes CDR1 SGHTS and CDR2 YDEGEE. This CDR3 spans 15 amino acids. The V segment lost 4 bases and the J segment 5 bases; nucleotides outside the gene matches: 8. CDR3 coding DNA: TGTGCCAGCAGCCAAGGGACTAGGAGGGACAATGAGCAGTTCTTC. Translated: CASSQGTRRDNEQFF.

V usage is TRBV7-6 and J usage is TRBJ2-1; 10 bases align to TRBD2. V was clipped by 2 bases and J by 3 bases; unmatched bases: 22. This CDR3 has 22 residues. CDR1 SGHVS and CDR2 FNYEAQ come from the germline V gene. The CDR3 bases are TGTGCCAGCAGCTTAAGGCTACCGAGGGCTAGCGGGGGTCCGAGGAACTACAATGAGCAGTTCTTC. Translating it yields CASSLRLPRASGGPRNYNEQFF.

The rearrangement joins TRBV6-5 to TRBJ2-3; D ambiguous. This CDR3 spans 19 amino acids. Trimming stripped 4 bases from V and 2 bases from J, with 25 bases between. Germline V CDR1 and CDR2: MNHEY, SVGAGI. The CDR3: CASSSGQESQLQSTDTQYF. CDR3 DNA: TGTGCCAGCAGTTCGGGCCAGGAATCCCAACTTCAGTCCACAGATACGCAGTATTTT.

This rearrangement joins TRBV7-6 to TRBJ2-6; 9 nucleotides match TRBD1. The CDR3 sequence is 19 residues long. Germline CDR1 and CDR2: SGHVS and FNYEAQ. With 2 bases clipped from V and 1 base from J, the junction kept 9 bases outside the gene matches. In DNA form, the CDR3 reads TGTGCCAGCAGCTTAACGAGGGGACAGGGTATTTCTGGGGCCAACGTCCTGACTTTC. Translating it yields CASSLTRGQGISGANVLTF.

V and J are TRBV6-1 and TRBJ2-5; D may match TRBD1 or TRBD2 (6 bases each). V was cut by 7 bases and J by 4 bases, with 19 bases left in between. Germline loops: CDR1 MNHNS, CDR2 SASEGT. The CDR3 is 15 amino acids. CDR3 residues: CASTRGRTVGETQYF. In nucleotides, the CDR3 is TGTGCCAGCACTAGAGGGAGGACAGTAGGAGAGACCCAGTACTTC.

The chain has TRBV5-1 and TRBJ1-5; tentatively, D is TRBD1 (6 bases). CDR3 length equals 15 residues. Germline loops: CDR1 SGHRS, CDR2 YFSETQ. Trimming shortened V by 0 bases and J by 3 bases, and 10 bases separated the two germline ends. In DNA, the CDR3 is TGCGCCAGCAGCTTGGACGGACAGATCAATCAGCCCCAGCATTTT. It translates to CASSLDGQINQPQHF.

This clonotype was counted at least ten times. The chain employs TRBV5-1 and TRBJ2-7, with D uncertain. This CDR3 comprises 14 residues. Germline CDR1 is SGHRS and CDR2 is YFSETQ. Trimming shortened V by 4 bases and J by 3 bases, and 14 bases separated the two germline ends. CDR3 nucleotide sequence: TGCGCCAGCAGCCTGGCCTGGTCCCTCTACGAGCAGTACTTC. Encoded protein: CASSLAWSLYEQYF.

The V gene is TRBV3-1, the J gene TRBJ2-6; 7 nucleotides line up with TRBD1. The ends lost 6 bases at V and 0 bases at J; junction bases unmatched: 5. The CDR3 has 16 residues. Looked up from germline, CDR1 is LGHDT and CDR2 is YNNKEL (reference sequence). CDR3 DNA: TGTGCCAGCAGTGGTGGACAGGACTCTGGGGCCAACGTCCTGACTTTC. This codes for CASSGGQDSGANVLTF.

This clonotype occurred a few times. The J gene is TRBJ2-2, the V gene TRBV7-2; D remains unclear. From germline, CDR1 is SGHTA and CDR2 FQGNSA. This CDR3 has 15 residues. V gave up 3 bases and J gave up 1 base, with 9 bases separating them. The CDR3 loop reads CASSFSRGNTGELFF. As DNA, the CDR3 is TGTGCCAGCAGCTTTTCGCGCGGGAACACCGGGGAGCTGTTTTTT.

The CDR3 nucleotides read TGCAGCGTTGTGGGGCGGGAGGGCCTCAATGAGCAGTTCTTC. Translation: CSVVGREGLNEQFF. The chain has TRBV29-1 and TRBJ2-1; 9 positions agree with TRBD2. V dropped 4 bases and J dropped 6; count of bases not matched to a gene: 7. The CDR3 contains 14 residues. Germline CDR1 SQVTM, CDR2 ANQGSEA.

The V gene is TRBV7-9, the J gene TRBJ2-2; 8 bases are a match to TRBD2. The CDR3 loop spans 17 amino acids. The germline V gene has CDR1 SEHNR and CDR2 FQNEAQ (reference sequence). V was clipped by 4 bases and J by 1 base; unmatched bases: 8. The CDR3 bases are TGTGCCAGCAGCTATTTCGTAGCGGGAAAGAACACCGGGGAGCTGTTTTTT. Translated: CASSYFVAGKNTGELFF.

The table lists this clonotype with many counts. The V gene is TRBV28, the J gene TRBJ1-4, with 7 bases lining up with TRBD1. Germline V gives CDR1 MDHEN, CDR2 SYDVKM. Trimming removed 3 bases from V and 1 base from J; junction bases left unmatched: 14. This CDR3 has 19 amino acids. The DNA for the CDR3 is TGTGCCAGCAGTTTTAAGGGGGCAGACAGGTACAGAACTAATGAAAAACTGTTTTTT. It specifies CASSFKGADRYRTNEKLFF.